The T cell receptor beta chain described here comes from a study of CD8 T cells in ankylosing spondylitis. Study-level findings and limits: Clones linked to the disease showed a CD8+ phenotype. They occurred at relatively low frequencies in peripheral blood. Earlier studies detected some motif variants in reactive arthritis synovial fluid and blood. Disease-linked clones reportedly concentrated significantly in matched ankylosing spondylitis synovial fluid.

The germline gives CDR1 SQVTM, CDR2 ANQGSEA. Deletions cut 3 bases from V and 1 base from J, with 13 bases between. The CDR3 is 14 amino acids. As the method for making TCR beta libraries, quantitative 5'-RACE with molecular barcodes was used. TCRdb itself ran the 5' RACE reads through MiXCR, one entry per CDR3 protein. This table holds under 300,000 distinct CDR3 sequences, over 8.5% found once. This clonotype was seen many times. The antigen is undetermined. This rearrangement joins TRBV29-1 to TRBJ2-7; D is possibly TRBD2 (5 bases). The source material was blood, either unsorted or a sorted T cell fraction (not recorded which). The receptor was isolated from a male donor with ankylosing spondylitis or in good health (not recorded which). Written as DNA, the CDR3 is TGCAGCGTTGAGGTGGACTCCACGTCCTACGAGCAGTACTTC. Encoded protein: CSVEVDSTSYEQYF.